The sequence of this T cell receptor beta chain was determined in a study of CD8 T cells in ankylosing spondylitis. General study findings and limits: There was reportedly significant enrichment of clones that were disease-linked in matched ankylosing spondylitis synovial fluid. A TCR beta motif of several highly homologous variants seemed to mark ankylosing spondylitis blood. Peripheral blood held disease-linked clones only at relatively low frequency, and these were CD8+.

Researchers built TCR beta libraries using quantitative 5'-RACE with molecular barcodes. TCRdb analysed the 5' RACE reads with MiXCR anew, one entry per CDR3 protein. The sample consists of a few hundred thousand distinct CDR3 sequences, under 12% of them appearing once. In regard to this clonotype: What it binds is not known.

The CDR3 has 14 amino acids. Trimming removed 3 bases from V and 1 base from J; junction bases left unmatched: 2. Germline V gene sequence: CDR1 MNHEY, CDR2 SMNVEV (reference sequence). Sequencing was carried out using blood, either unsorted or a sorted T cell fraction (not recorded which). This receptor was obtained from a male donor with ankylosing spondylitis or in good health (not recorded which). The gene calls are TRBV27 and TRBJ1-1; 7 bases map to TRBD1. DNA for the CDR3: TGTGCCAGCAGTTTGGACAGGACGAACACTGAAGCTTTCTTT. Amino acid sequence: CASSLDRTNTEAFF.